A single sample is the source of the 15 T cell receptor beta chains below, sequenced in a study of regulatory T cells in long-lasting Graves disease. Arm-PCR with iRepertoire HTBI primers amplified the CDR3 regions for these TCR beta libraries. In TCRdb, the multiplex PCR reads were re-called with MiXCR into one record per CDR3 protein. This table has 300,000 to 400,000 distinct CDR3 sequences, roughly 18% appearing once. The time point is: newly diagnosed GD, antithyroid drugs for less than 3 months. Scientists built the TCR library using RNA that was extracted from PBMCs. This specimen consisted of peripheral blood mononuclear cells (PBMCs), obtained at new diagnosis, from a patient treated with antithyroid drugs. These receptors originate from a female donor with Graves disease.

Details on this clonotype: With a much larger clone just one base away, this may be a read error. The DNA for the CDR3 is TGTGCCAGCAGCCCGGTGAGGGGACAGGGGGACAATGAGCAGTACTTC. Its translation: CASSPVRGQGDNEQYF. This chain joins TRBV7-8 and TRBJ2-7; 11 nucleotides line up with TRBD1. J gave up 7 bases and V 5 bases, and 13 bases lay outside the gene matches. CDR3 length: 16 amino acids. Per germline, CDR1 SGHVS and CDR2 FQNEAQ.

This clonotype was detected a few times. V and J are TRBV20-1 and TRBJ2-2, with 9 positions matching TRBD2. The CDR3 spans 15 residues. Germline-derived CDR1 and CDR2 are DFQATT and SNEGSKA (reference sequence). V dropped 5 bases and J dropped 6; count of bases not matched to a gene: 10. The CDR3 sequence is CSAASGAFGPGELFF. In nucleotides, the CDR3 is TGCAGTGCTGCTAGCGGGGCCTTTGGGCCCGGGGAGCTGTTTTTT.

A note on this clonotype: One end of the junction is discordant with germline, which a read error may explain. The rearrangement links TRBV5-1 to TRBJ2-1; D is ambiguous. The CDR3 contains 15 residues. Germline-derived CDR1 and CDR2 are SGHRS and YFSETQ. This CDR3 is CASSLGESSYNVQFF. CDR3 coding DNA: TGCGCCAGCAGCTTGGGTGAGAGCTCCTACAATGTGCAGTTCTTC.

The chain couples TRBV29-1 to TRBJ2-5; 8 bases agree with TRBD1. The germline CDR1 and CDR2 sequences are SQVTM and ANQGSEA. The J segment lost 4 bases and the V segment lost 7 bases, leaving 8 bases of the junction unmatched. The CDR3 extends over 13 amino acids. The CDR3 loop is CSGLRDRGETQYF. The CDR3 DNA reads as TGCAGCGGCCTCCGCGACAGGGGAGAGACCCAGTACTTC.

At least ten counts were recorded for this clonotype. The V gene is TRBV5-1, the J gene TRBJ1-2; TRBD1 aligns across 8 bases. Germline V gene data show CDR1 as SGHRS and CDR2 as YFSETQ. The CDR3 has 13 amino acids. With 5 bases clipped from V and 7 bases from J, the junction kept 7 bases outside the gene matches. The CDR3 here is CASRVDRAGGYTF. The CDR3 nucleotides are TGCGCCAGCAGGGTGGACAGGGCTGGTGGCTACACCTTC. The variable domain in full, completed from reference TRBV5-1 and TRBJ1-2, reads KAGVTQTPRYLIKTRGQQVTLSCSPISGHRSVSWYQQTPGQGLQFLFEYFSETQRNKGNFPGRFSGRQFSNSRSEMNVSTLELGDSALYLCASRVDRAGGYTFGSGTRLTVV.

This clonotype was picked up many times. V gene TRBV2 combines with J gene TRBJ2-4; D is unresolved. The germline V and J ends were trimmed by 4 bases and 2 bases, with 9 bases remaining between them. Per the germline V gene, CDR1 is SNHLY and CDR2 is FYNNEI. This CDR3 has 14 residues. The CDR3 loop reads CASSGDRSKNIQYF. In DNA, the CDR3 is TGTGCCAGCAGTGGCGACCGTTCCAAAAACATTCAGTACTTC.

This chain links TRBV5-1 with TRBJ2-1, with a weak D call TRBD1 (5 bases). Per the germline V gene, CDR1 is SGHRS and CDR2 is YFSETQ. V gave up 0 bases and J gave up 2 bases, with 6 bases separating them. This CDR3 region has 14 residues. The CDR3 loop reads CASSLGRAYNEQFF. In nucleotides, the CDR3 is TGCGCCAGCAGCTTGGGCAGGGCCTACAATGAGCAGTTCTTC.

This clonotype was recorded many times. V gene TRBV24-1 combines with J gene TRBJ2-1; TRBD2 matches 7 bases. Germline V gene lookup returns CDR1 KGHDR and CDR2 SFDVKD. This CDR3 is built from 17 residues. V lost 3 bases, J lost 7 bases, and 14 bases stayed unmatched. The CDR3 loop is CATSDPDRTRGRNEQFF. CDR3 DNA: TGTGCCACCAGTGATCCGGATAGGACTAGAGGGCGGAATGAGCAGTTCTTC.

At least ten counts were recorded for this clonotype. The rearrangement uses TRBV12-3 or TRBV12-4 and TRBJ2-3; the D gene is possibly TRBD1 (6 bases). The CDR3 has 15 amino acids. V lost 5 bases and J lost 4, with 16 bases in between. The CDR3 here is CASSRGTRSADTQYF. For the CDR3, the DNA is TGTGCCAGCAGTAGGGGGACGAGAAGTGCAGATACGCAGTATTTT.

This rearrangement joins TRBV7-2 to TRBJ2-7, with D tentatively TRBD1 (5 bases). The CDR3 is made up of 15 amino acids. The germline V gene encodes CDR1 SGHTA and CDR2 FQGNSA. V gave up 0 bases and J gave up 0 bases, with 9 bases separating them. CDR3 nucleotide sequence: TGTGCCAGCAGCTTAGCGGCAGACAGCTCCTACGAGCAGTACTTC. It codes for CASSLAADSSYEQYF.

This clonotype was detected many times. The chain uses TRBV6-1 and TRBJ2-7, with 10 bases aligning to TRBD2. The CDR3 contains 18 residues. Germline CDR1 is MNHNS and CDR2 is SASEGT. Trimming at V came to 2 bases and at J to 5 bases, leaving 15 bases not matched to a gene. DNA for the CDR3: TGTGCCAGCAGTGAAATAAGTTGGATAGCGGGAGGTTATGACGAGCAGTACTTC. Translated: CASSEISWIAGGYDEQYF.

This clonotype has just a few counts. The rearrangement uses TRBV30 and TRBJ2-3, with 10 bases identical to TRBD2. Germline V CDR1 and CDR2: GTSNPN, SVGIG (reference sequence). The ends lost 4 bases at V and 0 bases at J; junction bases unmatched: 4. CDR3 size: 15 residues. CDR3 residues: CAWTRLAGSTDTQYF. The DNA for the CDR3 is TGTGCCTGGACTCGACTAGCGGGTAGCACAGATACGCAGTATTTT.

This clonotype was seen a handful of times. Germline is not matched at one junction end, which may reflect a read error. The rearrangement joins TRBV7-9 to TRBJ2-3; TRBD2 agrees at 14 bases. This CDR3 region has 15 residues. Germline CDR1 is SEHNR and CDR2 is FQNEAQ (reference sequence). The CDR3 protein is CASRRLAGGPDTQYF. The CDR3 DNA reads as TGCGCCAGCAGACGACTAGCGGGAGGGCCAGATACGCAGTATTTT.

The chain uses TRBV30 and TRBJ2-3; 7 positions agree with TRBD2. Trimming cost V 3 bases and J 1 base; bases outside gene matches: 19. The CDR3 extends over 19 amino acids. Germline V CDR1 and CDR2: GTSNPN, SVGIG (reference sequence). The CDR3 reads CAWRQPWVTGGPRTDTQYF. The CDR3 DNA is TGTGCCTGGAGACAGCCTTGGGTAACGGGAGGACCCCGCACAGATACGCAGTATTTT.

With regard to this clonotype: The CDR3 end shows no conserved phenylalanine or tryptophan, and so a read error is likely. The V gene is TRBV7-9, the J gene TRBJ1-4; no clear D. From germline, CDR1 is SEHNR and CDR2 FQNEAQ (reference sequence). The CDR3 sequence is 13 residues long. V lost 1 base and J lost 10, with 10 bases in between. Here the CDR3 reads CASSLVEGIKLFL. The CDR3 nucleotides read TGTGCCAGCAGCTTAGTGGAGGGAATAAAACTGTTTTTG.